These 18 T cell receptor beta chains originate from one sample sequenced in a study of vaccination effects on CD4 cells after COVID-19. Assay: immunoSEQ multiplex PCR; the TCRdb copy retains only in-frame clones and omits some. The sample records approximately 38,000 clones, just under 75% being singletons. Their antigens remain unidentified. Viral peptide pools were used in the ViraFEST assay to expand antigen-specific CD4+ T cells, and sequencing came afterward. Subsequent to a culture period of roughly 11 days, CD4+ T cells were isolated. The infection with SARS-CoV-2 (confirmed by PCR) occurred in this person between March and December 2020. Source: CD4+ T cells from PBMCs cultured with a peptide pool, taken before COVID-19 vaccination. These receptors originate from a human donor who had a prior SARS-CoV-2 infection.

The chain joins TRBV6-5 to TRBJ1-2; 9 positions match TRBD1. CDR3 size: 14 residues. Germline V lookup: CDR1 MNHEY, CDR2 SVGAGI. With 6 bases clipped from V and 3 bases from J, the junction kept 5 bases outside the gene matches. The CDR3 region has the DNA TGTGCCAGCAGCCATGGACAGGGGTACTATGGCTACACCTTC. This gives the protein CASSHGQGYYGYTF.

This CDR3 reads CASSVDRGRFYNEQFF. DNA of the CDR3: TGTGCCAGCAGCGTAGATCGGGGGCGCTTTTACAATGAGCAGTTCTTC. The V call is TRBV9, the J call TRBJ2-1, with D perhaps being TRBD1 or TRBD2 (6 bases each). The CDR3 is 16 residues long. Germline CDR1 is SGDLS and CDR2 is YYNGEE. V lost 0 bases and J 4 bases, leaving 14 bases between the germline ends.

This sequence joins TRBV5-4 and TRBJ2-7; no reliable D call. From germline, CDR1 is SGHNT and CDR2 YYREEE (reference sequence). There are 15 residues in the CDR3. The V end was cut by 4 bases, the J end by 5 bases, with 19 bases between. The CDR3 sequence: CASSPKGSLGHEQYF. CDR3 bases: TGTGCCAGCAGCCCAAAGGGAAGCCTCGGCCACGAGCAGTACTTC.

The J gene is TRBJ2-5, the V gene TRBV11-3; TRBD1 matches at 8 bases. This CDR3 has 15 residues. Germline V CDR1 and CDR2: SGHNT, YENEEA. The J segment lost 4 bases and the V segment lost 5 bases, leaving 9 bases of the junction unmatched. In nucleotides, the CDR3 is TGTGCCAGCAGCCCTGAGGGACAGGCAGGAGAGACCCAGTACTTC. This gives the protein CASSPEGQAGETQYF.

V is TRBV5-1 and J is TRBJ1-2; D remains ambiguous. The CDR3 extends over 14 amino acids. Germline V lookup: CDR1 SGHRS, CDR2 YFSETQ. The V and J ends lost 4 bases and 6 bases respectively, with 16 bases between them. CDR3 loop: CASSPFLTGNGYTF. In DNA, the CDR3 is TGCGCCAGCAGCCCCTTTCTTACGGGGAATGGCTACACCTTC.

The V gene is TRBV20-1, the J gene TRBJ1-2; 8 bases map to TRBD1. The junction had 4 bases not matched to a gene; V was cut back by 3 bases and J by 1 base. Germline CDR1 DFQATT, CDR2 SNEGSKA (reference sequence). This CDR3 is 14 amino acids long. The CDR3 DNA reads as TGCAGTGCTAGTTCAGGGGGCGATAACTATGGCTACACCTTC. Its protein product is CSASSGGDNYGYTF.

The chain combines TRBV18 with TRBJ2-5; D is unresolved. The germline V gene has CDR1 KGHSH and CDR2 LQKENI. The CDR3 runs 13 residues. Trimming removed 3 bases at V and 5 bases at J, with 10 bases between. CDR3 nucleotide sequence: TGTGCCAGCTCACCCTCTCTTTCGGAGACCCAGTACTTC. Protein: CASSPSLSETQYF.

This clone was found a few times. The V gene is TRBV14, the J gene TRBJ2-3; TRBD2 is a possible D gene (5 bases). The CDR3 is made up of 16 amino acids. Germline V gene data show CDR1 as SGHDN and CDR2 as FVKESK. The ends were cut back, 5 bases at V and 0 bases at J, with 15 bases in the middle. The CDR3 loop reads CASSLSGTYSTDTQYF. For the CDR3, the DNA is TGTGCCAGCAGCTTAAGCGGCACCTATAGCACAGATACGCAGTATTTT.

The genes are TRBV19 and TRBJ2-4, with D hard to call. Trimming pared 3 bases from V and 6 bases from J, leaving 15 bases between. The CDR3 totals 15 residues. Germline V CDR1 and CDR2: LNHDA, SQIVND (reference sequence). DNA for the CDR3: TGTGCCAGTAGTATCTCGAGTGGCCGCGGAAACATTCAGTACTTC. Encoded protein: CASSISSGRGNIQYF. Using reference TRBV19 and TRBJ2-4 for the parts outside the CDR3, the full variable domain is DGGITQSPKYLFRKEGQNVTLSCEQNLNHDAMYWYRQDPGQGLRLIYYSQIVNDFQKGDIAEGYSVSREKKESFPLTVTSAQKNPTAFYLCASSISSGRGNIQYFGAGTRLSVL.

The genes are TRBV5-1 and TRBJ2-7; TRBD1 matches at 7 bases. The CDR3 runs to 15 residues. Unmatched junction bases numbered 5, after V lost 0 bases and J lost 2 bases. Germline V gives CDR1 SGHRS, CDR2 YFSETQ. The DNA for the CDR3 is TGCGCCAGCAGCTTGGGGACAGGCAATACCTACGAGCAGTACTTC. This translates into CASSLGTGNTYEQYF.

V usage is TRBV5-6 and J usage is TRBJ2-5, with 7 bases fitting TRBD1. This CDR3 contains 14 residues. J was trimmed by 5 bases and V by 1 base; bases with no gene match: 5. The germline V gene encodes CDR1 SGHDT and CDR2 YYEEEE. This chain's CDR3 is CASSLSGRGETQYF. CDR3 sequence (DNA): TGTGCCAGCAGCTTGTCGGGCAGGGGGGAGACCCAGTACTTC. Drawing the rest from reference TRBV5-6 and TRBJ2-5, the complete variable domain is DAGVTQSPTHLIKTRGQQVTLRCSPKSGHDTVSWYQQALGQGPQFIFQYYEEEERQRGNFPDRFSGHQFPNYSSELNVNALLLGDSALYLCASSLSGRGETQYFGPGTRLLVL.

CDR3 DNA: TGTGCCAGCAGCCCTACGGGGGGGGGAGATACGCAGTATTTT. Amino acids: CASSPTGGGDTQYF. The chain has TRBV7-3 and TRBJ2-3, with TRBD2 identical over 8 bases. The J segment lost 5 bases and the V segment lost 5 bases, leaving 6 bases of the junction unmatched. The CDR3 consists of 14 residues. CDR1 and CDR2 (germline): SGHTA, FQGTGA.

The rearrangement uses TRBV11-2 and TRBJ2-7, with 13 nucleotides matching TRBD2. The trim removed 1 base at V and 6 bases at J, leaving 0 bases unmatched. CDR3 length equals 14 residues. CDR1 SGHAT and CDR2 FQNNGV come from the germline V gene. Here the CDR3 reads CASSLGTSGGEQYF. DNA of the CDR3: TGTGCCAGCAGCTTAGGGACTAGCGGGGGCGAGCAGTACTTC.

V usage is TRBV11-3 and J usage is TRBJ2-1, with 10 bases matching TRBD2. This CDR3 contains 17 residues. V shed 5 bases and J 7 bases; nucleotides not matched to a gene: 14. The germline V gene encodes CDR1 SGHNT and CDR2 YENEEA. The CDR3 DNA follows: TGTGCCAGCAGCCGGCTTTATGCTAGCGGGAGTTGGAATGAGCAGTTCTTC. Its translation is CASSRLYASGSWNEQFF. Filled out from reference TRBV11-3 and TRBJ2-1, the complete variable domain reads EAGVVQSPRYKIIEKKQPVAFWCNPISGHNTLYWYLQNLGQGPELLIRYENEEAVDDSQLPKDRFSAERLKGVDSTLKIQPAELGDSAVYLCASSRLYASGSWNEQFFGPGTRLTVL.

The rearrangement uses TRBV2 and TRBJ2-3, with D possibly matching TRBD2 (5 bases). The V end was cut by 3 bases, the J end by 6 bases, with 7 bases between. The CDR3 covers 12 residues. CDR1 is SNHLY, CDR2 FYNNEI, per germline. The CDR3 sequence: CASSEGEDTQYF. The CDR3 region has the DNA TGTGCCAGCAGTGAGGGAGAGGATACGCAGTATTTT.

The CDR3 loop reads CATSAASGGAPDTQYF. In DNA form, the CDR3 reads TGTGCCACCAGTGCAGCTAGCGGGGGGGCCCCAGATACGCAGTATTTT. The chain uses TRBV24-1 and TRBJ2-3; 12 bases are shared with TRBD2. CDR1 is KGHDR and CDR2 is SFDVKD in the germline V gene. This CDR3 comprises 16 residues. V shed 5 bases, J shed 4 bases, and the junction held 6 bases outside the gene matches.

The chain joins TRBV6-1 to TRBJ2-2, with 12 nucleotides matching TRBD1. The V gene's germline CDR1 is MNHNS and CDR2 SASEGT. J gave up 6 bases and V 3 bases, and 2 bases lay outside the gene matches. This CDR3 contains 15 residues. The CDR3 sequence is CASSDGTGGPGELFF. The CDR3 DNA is TGTGCCAGCAGTGACGGGACAGGGGGCCCCGGGGAGCTGTTTTTT.

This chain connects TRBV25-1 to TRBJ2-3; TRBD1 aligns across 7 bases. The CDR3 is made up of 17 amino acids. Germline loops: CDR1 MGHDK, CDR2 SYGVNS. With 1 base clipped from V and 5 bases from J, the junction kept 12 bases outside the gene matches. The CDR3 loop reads CASSEWSPGGSRDTQYF. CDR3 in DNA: TGTGCCAGCAGTGAATGGTCTCCAGGGGGTTCAAGAGATACGCAGTATTTT.